This T cell receptor beta chain originates from a study of blood T cell repertoires in COVID-19. Study as a whole: Italy, Spain and the United States were the sources of the convalescent and acute COVID-19 samples. T cells, B-cell-depleted T cells, or PBMCs provided the cDNA or gDNA that served as material.

How the authors handled the data: Using reference gene primer amplification, nucleated cell counts were estimated. Method: immunoSEQ multiplex PCR; TCRdb's copy keeps in-frame clones and lacks some. V, J and clone size are taken as reported in that table, and D and trimming were inferred from the DNA itself. The repertoire holds a few hundred thousand clones, with 87% as singletons. CDR3 length: 16 residues. Germline V gene data show CDR1 as MNHEY and CDR2 as SVGEGT. The V end lost 6 bases, the J end lost 2 bases, and 17 bases lay between the germline ends. This TCR was sampled from a woman between 45 and 60 years old with acute or convalescent COVID-19. The chain employs TRBV6-2 or TRBV6-3 and TRBJ2-4; TRBD1 is a possible D gene (6 bases). Sample: peripheral blood. The CDR3, as DNA: TGTGCCAGCAGCATACAAGGGGGAGTTACCAAAAACATTCAGTACTTC. Translated: CASSIQGGVTKNIQYF.